This entry concerns a single T cell receptor (beta chain). Its specificity is not known. J gave up 3 bases and V 1 base, and 2 bases lay outside the gene matches. The germline gives CDR1 MGHDK, CDR2 SYGVNS. The CDR3 consists of 14 residues. The primer mix had 60 Vbeta and 13 Jbeta primers. TCRdb keeps only in-frame clones here, not all; method: immunoSEQ multiplex PCR. In all, the sample yields tens of thousands of clones. These donors counted as nominally healthy when sampled, but unrecorded immune exposures were likely. These data come from a study of cytomegalovirus exposure and HLA in healthy donors. Study conclusions and caveats: When a later analysis compared HLA-associated TCR beta chains with equally common others, the HLA-associated chains turned out to be more clonally expanded and to have lower generation probabilities. For most TCR beta V segments, an earlier analysis put the productive rate at about 87% or about 30% of the time. Beyond CMV serostatus, there was no information to go on about immune exposure.

The clonotype originates from a male donor in good health and CMV-seronegative. The sequenced material came from PBMCs. The rearrangement uses TRBV25-1 and TRBJ2-5, with 7 bases aligning to TRBD1. The chain's CDR3 is CASSEFGTEETQYF. The DNA of the CDR3 is TGTGCCAGCAGTGAATTTGGGACAGAAGAGACCCAGTACTTC.